This entry concerns a single T cell receptor beta chain. Its specific antigen is unknown. Base qualities are not at hand, and no much larger clone is one base apart. The library was built by means of the immunoSEQ multiplex PCR assay. TCRdb re-hosts the immuneACCESS table, in-frame sequences only. Its copies lack some clones; in the studies checked, an unresolved V gene accounts for under half of them, and the cause for the rest is not known. Recorded for this sample are some 150,000 clones; 91% of them occurred a single time. 3.2% of the sample lies in the top ten. The CDR3, cysteine through phenylalanine, is 12 amino acids long. Only the CDR3 part of the read is kept: 36 bases, read in frame from the first base. CDR1 and CDR2, looked up from the germline V gene (reference sequence), are SEHNR and FQNEAQ. V and J are truncated by 5 bases and 3 bases respectively, leaving an intervening sequence of 8 bases.

The data were obtained in a study of control samples from healthy donors and cancer patients (dated by TCRdb to the early 2020s). The chain is assembled from TRBV7-9 and TRBJ2-7; confidence is insufficient to name the D gene. The receptor was isolated from a man aged 25 to 40 in good health. The source material was blood. The bases are TGTGCCAGCAGCCCGGACCACTACGAGCAGTACTTC. Translated, it gives CASSPDHYEQYF.